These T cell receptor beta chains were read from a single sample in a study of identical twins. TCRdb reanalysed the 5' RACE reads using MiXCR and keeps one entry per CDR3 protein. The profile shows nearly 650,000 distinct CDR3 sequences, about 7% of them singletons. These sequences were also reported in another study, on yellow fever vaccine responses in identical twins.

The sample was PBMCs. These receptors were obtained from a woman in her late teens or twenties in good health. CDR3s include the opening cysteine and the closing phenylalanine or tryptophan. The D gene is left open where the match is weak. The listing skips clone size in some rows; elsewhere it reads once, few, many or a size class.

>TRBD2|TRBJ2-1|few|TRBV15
CATSRELEAGGLGGQFF
TGTGCCACCAGCAGAGAATTAGAAGCGGGAGGGCTCGGGGGGCAGTTCTTC
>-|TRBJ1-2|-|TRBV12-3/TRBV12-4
CATNSPTYGYTF
TGTGCCACCAACTCGCCCACCTATGGCTACACCTTC
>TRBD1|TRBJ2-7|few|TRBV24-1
CATSDLRPGTGDYEQYF
TGTGCCACCAGTGATCTTCGTCCCGGGACAGGGGACTACGAGCAGTACTTC
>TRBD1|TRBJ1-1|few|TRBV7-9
CASSYGQATYTEAFF
TGTGCCAGCAGCTACGGACAGGCCACCTACACTGAAGCTTTCTTT
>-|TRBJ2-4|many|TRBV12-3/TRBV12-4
CASSPDTPGRPQYF
TGTGCCAGCAGTCCCGATACCCCGGGCAGACCACAGTACTTC
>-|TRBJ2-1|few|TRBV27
CASSLSQSSSYNEQFF
TGTGCCAGCAGTTTATCACAGAGCAGCTCCTACAATGAGCAGTTCTTC
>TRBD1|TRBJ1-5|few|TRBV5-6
CASSLGGPGGHQPQHF
TGTGCCAGCAGCTTGGGCGGTCCAGGGGGACATCAGCCCCAGCATTTT
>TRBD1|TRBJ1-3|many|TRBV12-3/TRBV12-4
CASSGTGGSGNTIYF
TGTGCCAGCTCCGGGACAGGGGGCTCTGGAAACACCATATATTTT
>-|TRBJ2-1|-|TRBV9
CASSVRTGRGGAVNEQFF
TGTGCCAGCAGCGTCCGTACCGGCCGTGGGGGGGCCGTCAATGAGCAGTTCTTC
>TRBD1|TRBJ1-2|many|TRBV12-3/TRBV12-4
CASSFGQGANYGYTF
TGTGCCAGCAGTTTCGGACAGGGAGCTAACTATGGCTACACCTTC
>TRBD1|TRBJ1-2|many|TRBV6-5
CASSYSGRGLNGYTF
TGTGCCAGCAGTTACTCAGGCAGGGGGTTGAATGGCTACACCTTC
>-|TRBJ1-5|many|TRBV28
CASSSLTGRIDQPQHF
TGTGCCAGCAGCTCGCTTACAGGGAGGATAGATCAGCCCCAGCATTTT
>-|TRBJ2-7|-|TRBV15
CATSGDGSYAYEQYF
TGTGCCACCAGCGGGGACGGATCGTATGCCTACGAGCAGTACTTC